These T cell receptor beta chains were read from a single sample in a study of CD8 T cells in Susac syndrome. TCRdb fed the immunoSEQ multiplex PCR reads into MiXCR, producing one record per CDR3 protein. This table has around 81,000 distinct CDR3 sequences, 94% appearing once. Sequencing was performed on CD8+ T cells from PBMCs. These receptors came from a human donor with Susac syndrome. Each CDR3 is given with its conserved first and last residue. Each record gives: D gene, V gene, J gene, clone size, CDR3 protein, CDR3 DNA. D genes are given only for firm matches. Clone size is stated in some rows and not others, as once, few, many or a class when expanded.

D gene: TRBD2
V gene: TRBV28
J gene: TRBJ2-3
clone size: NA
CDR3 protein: CASSLSPSGTSTDTQYF
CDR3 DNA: TGTGCCAGCAGTTTGAGTCCTAGCGGGACTAGCACAGATACGCAGTATTTT

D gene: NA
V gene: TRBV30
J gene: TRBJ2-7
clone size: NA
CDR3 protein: CAWSPQGYEQYF
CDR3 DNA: TGTGCCTGGAGTCCCCAGGGTTACGAGCAGTACTTC

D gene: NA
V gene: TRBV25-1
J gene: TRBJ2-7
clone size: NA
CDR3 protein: CASSGLREPPYEQYF
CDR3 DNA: TGTGCCAGCAGTGGCCTCCGGGAGCCTCCCTACGAGCAGTACTTC

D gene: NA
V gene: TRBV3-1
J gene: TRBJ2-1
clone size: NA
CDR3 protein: CASTWQGNNEQFF
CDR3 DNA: TGTGCCAGCACATGGCAGGGGAATAATGAGCAGTTCTTC

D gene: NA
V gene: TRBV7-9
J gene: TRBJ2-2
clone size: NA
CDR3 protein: CASSPPRTAPGELFF
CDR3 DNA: TGTGCCAGCAGCCCCCCCCGGACAGCCCCCGGGGAGCTGTTTTTT

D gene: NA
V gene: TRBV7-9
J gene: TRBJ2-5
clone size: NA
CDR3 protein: CASSPQGGSETQYF
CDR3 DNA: TGTGCCAGCAGCCCCCAGGGGGGGTCAGAGACCCAGTACTTC

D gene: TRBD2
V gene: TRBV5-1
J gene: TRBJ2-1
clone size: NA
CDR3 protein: CASSLARSGGEYNEQFF
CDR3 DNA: TGCGCCAGCAGCTTGGCCCGTAGCGGGGGGGAATACAATGAGCAGTTCTTC

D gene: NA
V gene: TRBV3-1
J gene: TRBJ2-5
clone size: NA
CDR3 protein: CASSQRTTGETQYF
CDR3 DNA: TGTGCCAGCAGCCAACGGACTACCGGGGAGACCCAGTACTTC

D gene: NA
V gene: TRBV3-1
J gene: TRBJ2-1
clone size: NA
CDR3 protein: CASSQGTGDEQFF
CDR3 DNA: TGTGCCAGCAGCCAAGGGACGGGCGATGAGCAGTTCTTC

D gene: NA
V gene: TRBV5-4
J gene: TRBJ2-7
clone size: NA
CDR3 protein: CASSHGGAGSYEQYF
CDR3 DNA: TGTGCCAGCAGCCATGGGGGGGCTGGGTCCTACGAGCAGTACTTC

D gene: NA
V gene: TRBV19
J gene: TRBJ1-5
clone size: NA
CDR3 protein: CASTDGGKINQPQHF
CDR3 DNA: TGTGCCAGTACCGACGGTGGCAAGATCAATCAGCCCCAGCATTTT

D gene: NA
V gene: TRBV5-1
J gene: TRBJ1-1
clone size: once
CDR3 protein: CASSFERADRNTEAFF
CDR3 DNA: TGCGCCAGCAGCTTTGAAAGAGCCGACCGGAACACTGAAGCTTTCTTT

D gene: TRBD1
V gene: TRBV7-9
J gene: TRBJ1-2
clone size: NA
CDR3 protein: CASRETGDHGYTF
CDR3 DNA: TGTGCCAGCAGGGAGACAGGGGATCATGGCTACACCTTC

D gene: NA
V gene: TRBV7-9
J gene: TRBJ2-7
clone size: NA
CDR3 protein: CASSLVIRYEQYF
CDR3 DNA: TGTGCCAGCAGCTTAGTAATCCGCTACGAGCAGTACTTC

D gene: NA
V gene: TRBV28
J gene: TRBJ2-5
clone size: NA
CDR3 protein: CASISAILGARETQYF
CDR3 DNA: TGTGCCAGCATTTCCGCCATTCTGGGGGCACGGGAGACCCAGTACTTC

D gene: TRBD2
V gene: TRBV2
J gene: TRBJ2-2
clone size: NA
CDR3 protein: CASSPGTSGGNTGELFF
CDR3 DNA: TGTGCCAGCAGTCCGGGGACTAGCGGGGGGAACACCGGGGAGCTGTTTTTT

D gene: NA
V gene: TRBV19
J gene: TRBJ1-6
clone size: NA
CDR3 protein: CASSISVVSSPLHF
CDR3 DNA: TGTGCCAGTAGTATTTCGGTGGTGTCTTCACCCCTCCACTTT

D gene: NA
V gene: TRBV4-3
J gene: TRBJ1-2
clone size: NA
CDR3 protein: CASSQGQSGTYGYTF
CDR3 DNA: TGCGCCAGCAGCCAAGGTCAGTCAGGGACCTATGGCTACACCTTC

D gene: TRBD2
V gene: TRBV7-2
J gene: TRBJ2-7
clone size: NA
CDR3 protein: CASSQGTSGRDEQYF
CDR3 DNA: TGTGCCAGCAGCCAGGGGACTAGCGGGAGGGACGAGCAGTACTTC

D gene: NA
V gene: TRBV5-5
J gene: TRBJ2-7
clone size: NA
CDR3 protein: CASSLRGSYEQYF
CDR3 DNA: TGTGCCAGCAGCTTGAGGGGCTCCTACGAGCAGTACTTC

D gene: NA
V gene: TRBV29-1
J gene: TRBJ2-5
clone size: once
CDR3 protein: CSVASLTPQETQYF
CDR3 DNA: TGCAGCGTTGCTTCCCTGACCCCTCAAGAGACCCAGTACTTC

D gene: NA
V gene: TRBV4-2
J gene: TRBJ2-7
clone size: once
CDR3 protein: CASSQVTLGTSPGSYEQYF
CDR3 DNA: TGTGCCAGCAGCCAAGTTACCCTCGGGACCTCACCTGGATCCTACGAGCAGTACTTC

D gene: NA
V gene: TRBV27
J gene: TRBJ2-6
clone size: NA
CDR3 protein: CASSSGPSWISGANVLTF
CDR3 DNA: TGTGCCAGCAGTTCGGGACCCTCCTGGATCTCTGGGGCCAACGTCCTGACTTTC

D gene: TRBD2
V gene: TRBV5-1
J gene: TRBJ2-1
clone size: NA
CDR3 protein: CASSLPGLASHNEQFF
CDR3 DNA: TGCGCCAGCAGCTTACCGGGACTAGCGAGCCACAATGAGCAGTTCTTC

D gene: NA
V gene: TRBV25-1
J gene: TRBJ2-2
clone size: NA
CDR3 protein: CASSEVGGLNTGELFF
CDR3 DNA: TGTGCCAGCAGTGAAGTGGGGGGACTTAACACCGGGGAGCTGTTTTTT

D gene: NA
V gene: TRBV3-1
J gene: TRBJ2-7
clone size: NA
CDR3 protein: CASSQVAQPYEQYF
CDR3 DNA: TGTGCCAGCAGCCAAGTCGCACAGCCCTACGAGCAGTACTTC

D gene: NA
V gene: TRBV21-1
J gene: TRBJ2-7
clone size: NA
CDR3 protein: CASSTPDRDEQYF
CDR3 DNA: TGTGCCAGCAGTACCCCTGACAGGGACGAGCAGTACTTC

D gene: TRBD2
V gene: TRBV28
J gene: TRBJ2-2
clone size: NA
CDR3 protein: CATDPTGTSNTGELFF
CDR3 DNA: TGTGCCACCGACCCCACCGGGACTAGCAACACCGGGGAGCTGTTTTTT

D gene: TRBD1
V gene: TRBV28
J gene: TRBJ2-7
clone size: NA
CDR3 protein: CASTAPTGTEEHYEQYF
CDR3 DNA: TGTGCCAGCACCGCCCCGACCGGGACAGAAGAACACTACGAGCAGTACTTC

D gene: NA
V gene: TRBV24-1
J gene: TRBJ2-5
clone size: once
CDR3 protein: CATSVRKQETQYF
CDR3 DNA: TGTGCCACCAGTGTGCGGAAGCAAGAGACCCAGTACTTC

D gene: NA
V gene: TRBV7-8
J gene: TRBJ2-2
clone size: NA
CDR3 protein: CASSPLSVGGTGELFF
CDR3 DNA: TGTGCCAGCAGCCCTCTCAGTGTGGGGGGCACCGGGGAGCTGTTTTTT

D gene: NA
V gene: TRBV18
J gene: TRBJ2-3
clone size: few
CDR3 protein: CASSPPPGDTQYF
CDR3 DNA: TGTGCCAGCTCACCACCGCCCGGAGATACGCAGTATTTT

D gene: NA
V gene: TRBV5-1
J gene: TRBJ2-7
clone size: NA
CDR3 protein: CASSLKTTVGDEQYF
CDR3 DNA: TGCGCCAGCAGCTTGAAGACTACCGTCGGGGACGAGCAGTACTTC

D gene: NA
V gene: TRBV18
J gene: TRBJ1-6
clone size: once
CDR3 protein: CASSPTQNSPLHF
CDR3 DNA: TGTGCCAGCTCACCAACTCAGAATTCACCCCTCCACTTT

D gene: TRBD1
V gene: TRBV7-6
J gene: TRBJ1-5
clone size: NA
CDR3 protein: CASSTGVKEPQHF
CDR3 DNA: TGTGCCAGCAGTACAGGGGTTAAGGAGCCCCAGCATTTT

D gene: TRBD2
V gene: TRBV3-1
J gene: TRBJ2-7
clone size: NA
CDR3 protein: CASSHPPLAGGYEQYF
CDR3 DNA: TGTGCCAGCAGCCACCCCCCCCTAGCGGGCGGATACGAGCAGTACTTC

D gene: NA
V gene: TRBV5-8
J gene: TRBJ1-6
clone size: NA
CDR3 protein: CASSPEPNSPLHF
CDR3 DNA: TGTGCCAGCAGCCCTGAGCCGAATTCACCCCTCCACTTT

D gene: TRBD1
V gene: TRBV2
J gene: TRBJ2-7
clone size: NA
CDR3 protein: CASRGDRFPYEQYF
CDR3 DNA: TGTGCCAGCAGGGGGGACAGGTTTCCCTACGAGCAGTACTTC

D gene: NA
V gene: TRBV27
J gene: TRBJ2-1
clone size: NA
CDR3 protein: CASSRALSSYNEQFF
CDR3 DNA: TGTGCCAGCAGCCGGGCGCTGAGCTCCTACAATGAGCAGTTCTTC

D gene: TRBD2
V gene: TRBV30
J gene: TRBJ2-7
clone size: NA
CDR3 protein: CAWSVHSGIRPYEQYF
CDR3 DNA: TGTGCCTGGAGTGTACATAGCGGGATTCGTCCGTACGAGCAGTACTTC

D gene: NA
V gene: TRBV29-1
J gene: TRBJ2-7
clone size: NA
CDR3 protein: CSVGQDKQYF
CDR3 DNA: TGCAGCGTTGGGCAGGATAAGCAGTACTTC

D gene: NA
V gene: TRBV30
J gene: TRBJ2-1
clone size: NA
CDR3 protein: CAWGGLSASSYNEQFF
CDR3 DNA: TGTGCCTGGGGGGGACTTTCCGCTAGCTCCTACAATGAGCAGTTCTTC

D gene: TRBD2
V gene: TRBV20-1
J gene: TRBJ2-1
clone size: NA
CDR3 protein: CSARETLAGDPSYNEQFF
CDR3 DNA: TGCAGTGCTAGAGAAACCCTAGCGGGGGATCCCTCCTACAATGAGCAGTTCTTC

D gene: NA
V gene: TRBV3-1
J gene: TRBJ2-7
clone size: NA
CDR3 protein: CASSQDREEQYF
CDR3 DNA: TGTGCCAGCAGCCAAGATCGGGAGGAGCAGTACTTC

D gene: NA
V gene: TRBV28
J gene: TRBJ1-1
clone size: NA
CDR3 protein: CAIQPMGEFTEAFF
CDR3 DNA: TGTGCCATCCAACCAATGGGGGAGTTCACTGAAGCTTTCTTT

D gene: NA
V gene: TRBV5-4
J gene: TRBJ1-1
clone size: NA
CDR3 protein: CASSLSRGVTEAFF
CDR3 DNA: TGTGCCAGCAGCTTGAGCAGGGGAGTGACTGAAGCTTTCTTT

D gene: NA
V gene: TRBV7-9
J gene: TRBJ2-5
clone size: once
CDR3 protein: CASSLMFRVQETQYF
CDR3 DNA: TGTGCCAGCAGCTTAATGTTCAGGGTTCAAGAGACCCAGTACTTC

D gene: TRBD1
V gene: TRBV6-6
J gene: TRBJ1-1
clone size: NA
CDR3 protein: CASSAVEGAVVAFF
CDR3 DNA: TGTGCCAGCAGCGCAGTAGAGGGGGCTGTTGTAGCTTTCTTT

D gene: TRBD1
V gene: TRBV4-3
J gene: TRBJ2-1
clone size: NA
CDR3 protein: CASSQETGNEQFF
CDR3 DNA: TGCGCCAGCAGCCAAGAGACAGGGAATGAGCAGTTCTTC

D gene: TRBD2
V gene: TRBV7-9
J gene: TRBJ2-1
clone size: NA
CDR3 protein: CASSAHGGRAFNEQFF
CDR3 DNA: TGTGCCAGCAGCGCCCACGGAGGGAGGGCCTTCAATGAGCAGTTCTTC

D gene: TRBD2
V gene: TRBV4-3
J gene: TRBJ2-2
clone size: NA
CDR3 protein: CASSQDRLARNTGELFF
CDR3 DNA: TGCGCCAGCAGCCAAGATCGACTAGCGAGGAACACCGGGGAGCTGTTTTTT

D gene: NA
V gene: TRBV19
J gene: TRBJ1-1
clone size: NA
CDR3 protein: CASSIDALVNTEAFF
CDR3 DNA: TGTGCCAGTAGTATAGATGCACTGGTGAACACTGAAGCTTTCTTT